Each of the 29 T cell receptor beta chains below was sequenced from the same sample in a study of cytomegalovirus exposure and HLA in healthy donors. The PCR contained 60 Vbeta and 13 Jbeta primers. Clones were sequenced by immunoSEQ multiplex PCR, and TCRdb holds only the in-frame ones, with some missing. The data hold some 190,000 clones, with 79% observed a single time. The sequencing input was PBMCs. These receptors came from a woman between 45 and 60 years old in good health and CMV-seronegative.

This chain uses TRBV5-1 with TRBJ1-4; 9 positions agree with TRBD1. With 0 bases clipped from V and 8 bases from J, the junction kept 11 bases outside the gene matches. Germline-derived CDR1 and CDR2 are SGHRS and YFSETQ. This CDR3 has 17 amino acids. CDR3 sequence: CASSLGNLGTGQEKLFF. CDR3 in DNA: TGCGCCAGCAGCTTGGGTAACCTCGGGACAGGGCAAGAAAAACTGTTTTTT.

The CDR3 protein is CASISGGVFNQPQHF. For the CDR3, the DNA is TGTGCCAGCATCTCGGGCGGGGTTTTCAATCAGCCCCAGCATTTT. The rearrangement links TRBV5-5 to TRBJ1-5; no firm D call. From germline, CDR1 is SGHKS and CDR2 YYEKEE (reference sequence). V was clipped by 6 bases and J by 3 bases, with 16 bases between them. The CDR3 totals 15 residues. Variable domain in full (rest from reference TRBV5-5 and TRBJ1-5): DAGVTQSPTHLIKTRGQQVTLRCSPISGHKSVSWYQQVLGQGPQFIFQYYEKEERGRGNFPDRFSARQFPNYSSELNVNALLLGDSALYLCASISGGVFNQPQHFGDGTRLSIL.

CDR3 protein: CASTPGPYSNQPQHF. In DNA form, the CDR3 reads TGTGCCAGCACCCCGGGTCCTTATAGCAATCAGCCCCAGCATTTT. The rearrangement links TRBV6-6 to TRBJ1-5; D gene ambiguous. The V and J ends lost 7 bases and 0 bases respectively, with 13 bases between them. The CDR3 length is 15 residues. CDR1 is MNHNY and CDR2 is SVGAGI in the germline V gene (reference sequence).

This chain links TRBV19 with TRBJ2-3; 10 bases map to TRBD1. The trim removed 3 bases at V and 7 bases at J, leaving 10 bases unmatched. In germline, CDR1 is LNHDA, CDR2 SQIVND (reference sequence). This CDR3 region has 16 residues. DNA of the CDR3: TGTGCCAGTAGTATCCCCGGGACAGGGGAAGGCCATACGCAGTATTTT. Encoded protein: CASSIPGTGEGHTQYF.

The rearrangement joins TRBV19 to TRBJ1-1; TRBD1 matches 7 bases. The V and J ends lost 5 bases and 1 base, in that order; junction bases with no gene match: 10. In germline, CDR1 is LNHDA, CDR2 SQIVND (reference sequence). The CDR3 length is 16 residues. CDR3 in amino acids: CASSPRQGWRNTEAFF. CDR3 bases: TGTGCCAGTAGTCCGCGACAGGGTTGGAGGAACACTGAAGCTTTCTTT.

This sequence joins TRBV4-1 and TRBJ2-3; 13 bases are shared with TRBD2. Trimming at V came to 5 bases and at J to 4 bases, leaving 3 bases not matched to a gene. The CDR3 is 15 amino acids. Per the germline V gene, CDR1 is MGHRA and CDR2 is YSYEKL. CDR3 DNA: TGCGCCAGCAGCTTACTAGCGGGAGGGCCAGATACGCAGTATTTT. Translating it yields CASSLLAGGPDTQYF.

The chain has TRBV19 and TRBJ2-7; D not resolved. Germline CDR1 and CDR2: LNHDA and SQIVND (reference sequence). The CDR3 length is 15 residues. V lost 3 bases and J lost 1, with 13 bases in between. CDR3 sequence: CASSISGLASYEQYF. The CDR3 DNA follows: TGTGCCAGTAGTATCAGTGGGCTCGCGTCCTACGAGCAGTACTTC.

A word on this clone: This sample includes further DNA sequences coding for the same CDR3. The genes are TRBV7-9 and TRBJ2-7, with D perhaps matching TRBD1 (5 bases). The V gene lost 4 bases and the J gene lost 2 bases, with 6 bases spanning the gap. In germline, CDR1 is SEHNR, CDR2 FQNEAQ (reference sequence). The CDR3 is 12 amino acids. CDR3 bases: TGTGCCAGCAGCTCAGGGCCCTACGAGCAGTACTTC. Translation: CASSSGPYEQYF.

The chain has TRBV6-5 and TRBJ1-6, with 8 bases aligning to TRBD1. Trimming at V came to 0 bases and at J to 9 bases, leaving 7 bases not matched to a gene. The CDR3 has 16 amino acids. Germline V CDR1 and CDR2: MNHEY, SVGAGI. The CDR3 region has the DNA TGTGCCAGCAGTTACTCCCCGGGACAGGCGATTTCACCCCTCCACTTT. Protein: CASSYSPGQAISPLHF.

Here the CDR3 reads CASSVRTDQWGHRYF. The DNA for the CDR3 is TGCGCCAGCAGCGTTAGGACAGACCAGTGGGGCCATCGGTATTTT. This sequence joins TRBV4-1 and TRBJ2-3, with D perhaps TRBD1 (6 bases). The CDR3 extends over 15 amino acids. CDR1 is MGHRA, CDR2 YSYEKL, per germline. V was trimmed by 5 bases and J by 14 bases, leaving 26 bases between them.

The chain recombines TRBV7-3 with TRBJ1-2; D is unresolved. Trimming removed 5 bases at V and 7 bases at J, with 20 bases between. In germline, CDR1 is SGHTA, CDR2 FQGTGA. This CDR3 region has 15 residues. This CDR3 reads CASSPSHGVFGGYTF. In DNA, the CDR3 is TGTGCCAGCAGCCCGAGCCACGGGGTGTTTGGTGGCTACACCTTC.

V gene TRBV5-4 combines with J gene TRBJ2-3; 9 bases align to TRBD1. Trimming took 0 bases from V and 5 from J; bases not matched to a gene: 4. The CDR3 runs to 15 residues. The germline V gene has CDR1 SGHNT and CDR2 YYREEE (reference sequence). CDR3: CASSLEQGAGDTQYF. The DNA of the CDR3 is TGTGCCAGCAGCTTGGAACAGGGGGCAGGAGATACGCAGTATTTT.

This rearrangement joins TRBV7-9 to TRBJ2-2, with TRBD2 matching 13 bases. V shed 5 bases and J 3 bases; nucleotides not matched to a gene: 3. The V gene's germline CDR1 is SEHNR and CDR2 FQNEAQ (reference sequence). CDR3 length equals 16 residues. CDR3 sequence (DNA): TGTGCCAGCAGCCGGACTAGCGGGAGTCACACCGGGGAGCTGTTTTTT. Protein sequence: CASSRTSGSHTGELFF.

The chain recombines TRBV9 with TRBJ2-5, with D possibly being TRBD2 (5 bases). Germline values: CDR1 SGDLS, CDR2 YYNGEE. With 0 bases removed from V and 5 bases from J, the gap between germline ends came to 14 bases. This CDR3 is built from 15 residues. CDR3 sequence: CASSVGGRPAETQYF. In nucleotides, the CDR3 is TGTGCCAGCAGCGTAGGAGGGCGGCCGGCGGAGACCCAGTACTTC.

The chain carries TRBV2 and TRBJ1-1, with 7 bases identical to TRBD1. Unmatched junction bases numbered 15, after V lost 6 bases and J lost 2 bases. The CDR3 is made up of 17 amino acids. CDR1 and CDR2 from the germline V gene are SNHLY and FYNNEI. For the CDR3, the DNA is TGTGCCAGCAGGGGGGGAACCCGGACAGGTCTTAACACTGAAGCTTTCTTT. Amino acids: CASRGGTRTGLNTEAFF.

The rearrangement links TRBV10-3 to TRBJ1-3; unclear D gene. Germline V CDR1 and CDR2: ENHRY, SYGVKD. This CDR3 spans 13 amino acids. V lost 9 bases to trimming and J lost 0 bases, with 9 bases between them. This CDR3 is CAMGPRSGNTIYF. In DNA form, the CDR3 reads TGTGCCATGGGCCCTCGCTCTGGAAACACCATATATTTT.

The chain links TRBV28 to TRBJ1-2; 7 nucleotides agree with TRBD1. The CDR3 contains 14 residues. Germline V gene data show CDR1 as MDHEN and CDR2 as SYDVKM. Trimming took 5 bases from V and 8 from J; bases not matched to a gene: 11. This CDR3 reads CASSPSPTGRGYTF. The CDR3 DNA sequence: TGTGCCAGCAGTCCCTCCCCGACAGGGCGCGGCTACACCTTC.

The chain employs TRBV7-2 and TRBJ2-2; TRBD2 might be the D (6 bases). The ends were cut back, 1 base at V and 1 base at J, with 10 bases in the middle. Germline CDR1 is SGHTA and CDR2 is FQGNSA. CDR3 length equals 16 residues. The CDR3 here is CASSLEGGVNTGELFF. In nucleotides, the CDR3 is TGTGCCAGCAGCTTAGAAGGCGGGGTGAACACCGGGGAGCTGTTTTTT.

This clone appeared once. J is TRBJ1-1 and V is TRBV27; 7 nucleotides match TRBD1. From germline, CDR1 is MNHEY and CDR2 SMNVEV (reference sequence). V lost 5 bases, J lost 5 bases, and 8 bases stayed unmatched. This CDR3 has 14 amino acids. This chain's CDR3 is CASSIRQGGTEAFF. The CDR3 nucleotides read TGTGCCAGCAGTATAAGACAGGGTGGGACTGAAGCTTTCTTT.

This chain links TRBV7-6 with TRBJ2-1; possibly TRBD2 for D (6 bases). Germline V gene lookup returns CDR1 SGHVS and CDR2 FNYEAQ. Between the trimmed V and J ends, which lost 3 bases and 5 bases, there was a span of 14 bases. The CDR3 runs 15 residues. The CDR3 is CASSLVDLANNEQFF. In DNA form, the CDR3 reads TGTGCCAGCAGCTTGGTGGATCTAGCGAACAATGAGCAGTTCTTC.

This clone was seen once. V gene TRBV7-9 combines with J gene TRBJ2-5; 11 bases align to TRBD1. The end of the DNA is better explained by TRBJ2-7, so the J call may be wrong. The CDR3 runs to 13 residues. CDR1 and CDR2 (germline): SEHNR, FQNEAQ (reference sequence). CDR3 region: CASSFGTGGEQYF. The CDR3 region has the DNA TGTGCCAGCAGCTTTGGGACAGGGGGCGAGCAGTACTTC.

The CDR3 coding sequence is TGTGCCAGCAGACCCGGCCCGAACGGCGGTACAGGGGAATATCAGCCCCAGCATTTT. Protein product: CASRPGPNGGTGEYQPQHF. The V and J genes are TRBV28 and TRBJ1-5; 7 nucleotides agree with TRBD1. Trimming removed 6 bases from V and 5 bases from J; junction bases left unmatched: 22. The CDR3 is 19 residues long. From germline, CDR1 is MDHEN and CDR2 SYDVKM.

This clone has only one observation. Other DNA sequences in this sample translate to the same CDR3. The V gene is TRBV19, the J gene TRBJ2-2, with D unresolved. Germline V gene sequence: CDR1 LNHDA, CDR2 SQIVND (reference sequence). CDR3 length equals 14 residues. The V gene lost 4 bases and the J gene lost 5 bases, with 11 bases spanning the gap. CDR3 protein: CASSTTGGTGELFF. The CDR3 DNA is TGTGCCAGTAGTACCACGGGTGGGACCGGGGAGCTGTTTTTT.

The CDR3 sequence is CASRRAILPSSGANVLTF. The CDR3 DNA follows: TGTGCCAGTAGGAGGGCTATCCTACCCTCCTCTGGGGCCAACGTCCTGACTTTC. This chain connects TRBV19 to TRBJ2-6, with D possibly being TRBD2 (5 bases). The CDR3 covers 18 residues. V lost 6 bases, J lost 0 bases, and 18 bases lay in between. The germline V gene encodes CDR1 LNHDA and CDR2 SQIVND (reference sequence).

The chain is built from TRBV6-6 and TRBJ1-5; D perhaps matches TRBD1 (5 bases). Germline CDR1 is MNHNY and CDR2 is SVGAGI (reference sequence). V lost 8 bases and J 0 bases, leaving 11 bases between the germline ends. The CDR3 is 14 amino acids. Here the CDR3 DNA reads TGTGCCAGCCAGGGTATCTATAGCAATCAGCCCCAGCATTTT. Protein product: CASQGIYSNQPQHF.

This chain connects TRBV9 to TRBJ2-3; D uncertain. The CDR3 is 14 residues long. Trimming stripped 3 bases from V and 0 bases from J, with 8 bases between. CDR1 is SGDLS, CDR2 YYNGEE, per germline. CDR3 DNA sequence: TGTGCCAGCAGCGCTCGTACTAGCACAGATACGCAGTATTTT. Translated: CASSARTSTDTQYF.

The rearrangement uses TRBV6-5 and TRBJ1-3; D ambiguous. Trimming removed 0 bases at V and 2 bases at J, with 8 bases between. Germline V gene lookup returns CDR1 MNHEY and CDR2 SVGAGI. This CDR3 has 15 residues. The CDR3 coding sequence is TGTGCCAGCAGTTACTCGGCCTCTCCTGGAAACACCATATATTTT. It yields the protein CASSYSASPGNTIYF.

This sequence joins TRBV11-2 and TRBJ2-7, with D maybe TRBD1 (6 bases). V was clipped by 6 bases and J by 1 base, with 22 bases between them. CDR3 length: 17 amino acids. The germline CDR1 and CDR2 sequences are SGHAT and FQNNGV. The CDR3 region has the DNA TGTGCCAGCAGTCCCAGACTTGGACAGACACTATCCTACGAGCAGTACTTC. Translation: CASSPRLGQTLSYEQYF.

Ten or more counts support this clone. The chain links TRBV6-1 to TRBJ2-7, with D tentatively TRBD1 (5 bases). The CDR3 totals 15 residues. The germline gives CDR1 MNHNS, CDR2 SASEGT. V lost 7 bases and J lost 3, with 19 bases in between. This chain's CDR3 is CASTLGADLLYEQYF. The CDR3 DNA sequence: TGTGCCAGCACCCTAGGGGCAGATCTACTCTACGAGCAGTACTTC.